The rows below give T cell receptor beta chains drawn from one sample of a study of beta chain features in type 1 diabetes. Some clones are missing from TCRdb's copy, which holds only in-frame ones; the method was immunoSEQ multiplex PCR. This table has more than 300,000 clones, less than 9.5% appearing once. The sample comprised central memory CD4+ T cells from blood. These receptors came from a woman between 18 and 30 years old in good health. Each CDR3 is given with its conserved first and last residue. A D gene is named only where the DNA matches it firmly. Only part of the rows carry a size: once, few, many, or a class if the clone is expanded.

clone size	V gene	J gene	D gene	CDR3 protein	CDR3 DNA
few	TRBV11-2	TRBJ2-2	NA	CASSRPAGGGTGELFF	TGTGCCAGCAGCCGCCCGGCAGGGGGAGGAACCGGGGAGCTGTTTTTT
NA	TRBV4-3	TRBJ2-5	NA	CASSPQTGRPFQETQYF	TGCGCCAGCAGCCCTCAAACAGGCCGGCCGTTTCAAGAGACCCAGTACTTC
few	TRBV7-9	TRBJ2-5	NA	CASSLVPTNQETQYF	TGTGCCAGCAGCTTGGTCCCGACCAACCAAGAGACCCAGTACTTC
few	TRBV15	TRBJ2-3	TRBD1	CATSREGDRGRNTQYF	TGTGCCACCAGCAGAGAAGGGGACAGGGGGCGAAATACGCAGTATTTT
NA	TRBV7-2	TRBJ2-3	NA	CASSLGGGFATDTQYF	TGTGCCAGCAGCTTAGGGGGCGGCTTCGCCACAGATACGCAGTATTTT
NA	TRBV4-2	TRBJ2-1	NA	CASSQEHGRGGGNEQFF	TGTGCCAGCAGCCAAGAGCACGGCAGGGGGGGTGGTAATGAGCAGTTCTTC
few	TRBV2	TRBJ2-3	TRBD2	CASSVAGATDTQYF	TGTGCCAGCAGTGTAGCGGGAGCCACAGATACGCAGTATTTT
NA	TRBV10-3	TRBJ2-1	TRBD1	CATFGAGQGNHNEQFF	TGTGCCACCTTCGGTGCGGGACAGGGTAATCACAATGAGCAGTTCTTC
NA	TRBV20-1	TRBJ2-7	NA	CSAREDGEQYF	TGCAGTGCTAGAGAGGACGGCGAGCAGTACTTC
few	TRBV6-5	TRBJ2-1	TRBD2	CASKLAVNSYNEQFF	TGTGCCAGCAAACTAGCGGTGAATTCCTACAATGAGCAGTTCTTC
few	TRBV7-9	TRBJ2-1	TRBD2	CASTGGRATEQFF	TGTGCCAGCACGGGCGGGAGGGCCACTGAGCAGTTCTTC
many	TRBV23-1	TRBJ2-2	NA	CAAIPGWRTGELFF	TGCGCCGCCATCCCAGGGTGGCGGACCGGGGAGCTGTTTTTT
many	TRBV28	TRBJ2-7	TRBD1	CASSLRQGSYEQYF	TGTGCCAGCAGTCTCCGACAGGGATCCTACGAGCAGTACTTC
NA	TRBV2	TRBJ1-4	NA	CASSDTRVSEKLFF	TGTGCCAGCAGCGACACAAGGGTCTCCGAAAAACTGTTTTTT
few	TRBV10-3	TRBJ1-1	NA	CAISESTFTEAFF	TGTGCCATCAGTGAGTCGACGTTCACTGAAGCTTTCTTT
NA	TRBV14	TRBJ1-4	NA	CASSQLRENEKLFF	TGTGCCAGCAGCCAACTCAGAGAAAATGAAAAACTGTTTTTT
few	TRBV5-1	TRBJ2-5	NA	CASSEEVGVGTQYF	TGCGCCAGCAGCGAGGAAGTGGGTGTTGGCACCCAGTACTTC
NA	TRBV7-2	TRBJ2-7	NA	CASRLDISSYEQYF	TGTGCCAGCAGACTGGATATCTCATCCTACGAGCAGTACTTC
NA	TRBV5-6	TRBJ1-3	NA	CASSFGARSSGNTIYF	TGTGCCAGCAGCTTTGGGGCTAGGAGCTCTGGAAACACCATATATTTT
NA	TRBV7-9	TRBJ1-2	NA	CASSLGQNYGYTF	TGTGCCAGCAGCTTAGGGCAGAACTATGGCTACACCTTC
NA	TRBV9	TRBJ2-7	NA	CASSPIEDGRRYHEQYF	TGTGCCAGCAGCCCCATCGAGGACGGGAGAAGATACCACGAGCAGTACTTC
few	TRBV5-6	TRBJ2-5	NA	CASSLEPGEQETQYF	TGTGCCAGCAGCTTGGAACCGGGAGAGCAAGAGACCCAGTACTTC
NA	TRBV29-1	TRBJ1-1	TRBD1	CSGRDRELAFF	TGCAGCGGCCGGGACAGGGAATTGGCTTTCTTT
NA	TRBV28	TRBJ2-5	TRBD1	CASSPPGQWTQYF	TGTGCCAGCAGTCCCCCGGGACAGTGGACCCAGTACTTC
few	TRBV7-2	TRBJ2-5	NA	CASSSRAYQETQYF	TGTGCCAGCAGCTCACGGGCATACCAAGAGACCCAGTACTTC
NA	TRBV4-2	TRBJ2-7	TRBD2	CASSQEERDSYEQYF	TGTGCCAGCAGCCAGGAGGAGCGGGACTCCTACGAGCAGTACTTC
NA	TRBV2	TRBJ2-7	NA	CASLGGFLYEQYF	TGTGCCAGCTTGGGCGGATTCCTCTACGAGCAGTACTTC